This TCR beta chain was sequenced for a study of breast tumors, draining lymph nodes, adjacent tissues. Whole-study findings and limits: The data were judged consistent with most tumor T cells coming from lymph node and expanding in tumor. Compared with basal-like, luminal-like tumors shared significantly more repertoire with nontumor tissue. That most tumor T cells come from lymph nodes remained unproven. Tumor repertoires ranked between lymph nodes and nontumor tissue in diversity, with V and J gene preferences.

TCRdb reprocessed the multiplex PCR reads via MiXCR and lists one record per CDR3 protein. The sample contains about 180,000 distinct CDR3 sequences, 30% to 40% of which appear only once. CDR3 length: 14 amino acids. With 6 bases removed from V and 8 bases from J, the gap between germline ends came to 16 bases. Germline loops: CDR1 MGHDK, CDR2 SYGVNS. Samples came from axillary lymph nodes draining the breast cancer. This clonotype was seen at least ten times. Its antigen is not identified. The material sequenced was axillary lymph node tissue. The genes are TRBV25-1 and TRBJ1-4; D might be TRBD1 (6 bases). This TCR was recovered from a female donor with breast cancer. Some clones in this sample may be carry-over from other donors' samples. CDR3: CASRGEGVGEKLFF. The DNA for the CDR3 is TGTGCCAGCAGGGGGGAGGGGGTGGGCGAAAAACTGTTTTTT.